The 25 T cell receptor beta chains below all came from one sample that was sequenced in a study of T cell repertoires in cytomegalovirus infection. Via MiXCR, TCRdb re-called the reads, giving one row per CDR3 protein. The table includes 310,000 or so distinct CDR3 sequences, roughly 24% detected once. The specimen sequenced was PBMCs. Receptors originate from a human donor in good health (CMV status not recorded). Some clones in this sample may be carry-over from other donors' samples.

This clonotype was seen only a few times. The rearrangement joins TRBV5-1 to TRBJ1-1; D is uncertain. Trimming stripped 1 base from V and 6 bases from J, with 10 bases between. The CDR3 extends over 13 amino acids. Germline V lookup: CDR1 SGHRS, CDR2 YFSETQ. The CDR3 DNA follows: TGCGCCAGCAGCTTGCTAGGCGTAGCTGAAGCTTTCTTT. It is translated as CASSLLGVAEAFF.

This clonotype was recorded many times. The chain links TRBV15 to TRBJ1-1; D unresolved. The length of the CDR3 is 16 residues. CDR1 is LNHNV, CDR2 YYDKDF, per germline (reference sequence). Deletions cut 0 bases from V and 6 bases from J, with 17 bases between. The CDR3 is CATSRDFRVRLAEAFF. The CDR3 coding sequence is TGTGCCACCAGCAGAGATTTTAGGGTCAGATTGGCTGAAGCTTTCTTT.

This clonotype has just a few counts. The chain combines TRBV14 with TRBJ2-1; TRBD2 might be the D (6 bases). Germline V gene data show CDR1 as SGHDN and CDR2 as FVKESK. Trimming removed 1 base at V and 8 bases at J, with 9 bases between. The CDR3 is 13 residues long. This CDR3 is CASSQGLGDEQFF. CDR3 nucleotides: TGTGCCAGCAGCCAAGGACTAGGCGATGAGCAGTTCTTC.

This chain uses TRBV28 with TRBJ2-1, with a possible D match to TRBD2 (5 bases). The V and J ends lost 1 base and 6 bases respectively, with 28 bases between them. Germline V gene sequence: CDR1 MDHEN, CDR2 SYDVKM. The CDR3 runs to 20 residues. The CDR3 DNA follows: TGTGCCAGCAGTTTATTAAGGGTCGAGGGTAGAGGGAGAGGCGGCAATGAGCAGTTCTTC. Translating it yields CASSLLRVEGRGRGGNEQFF.

The chain links TRBV7-4 to TRBJ2-7; the D is unclear. The germline V gene encodes CDR1 SGHVT and CDR2 SQSDAQ. The CDR3 covers 15 residues. The V end was cut by 4 bases, the J end by 6 bases, with 19 bases between. This CDR3 is CASSSGDGRIGEQYF. DNA of the CDR3: TGTGCCAGCAGCTCGGGCGACGGTAGAATTGGCGAGCAGTACTTC.

In this sample, this clonotype turned up many times. V usage is TRBV7-2 and J usage is TRBJ2-1; D not resolved. Germline V lookup: CDR1 SGHTA, CDR2 FQGNSA. The CDR3 loop spans 15 amino acids. Trimming removed 4 bases at V and 6 bases at J, with 16 bases between. The CDR3 nucleotides are TGTGCCAGCAGCTGGGTTGCCAAGTCGAGCAATGAGCAGTTCTTC. It yields the protein CASSWVAKSSNEQFF.

This clonotype showed up just a few times. The chain carries TRBV29-1 and TRBJ2-5, with TRBD1 matching over 8 bases. CDR3 length: 12 residues. The ends lost 5 bases at V and 2 bases at J; junction bases unmatched: 1. The germline V gene encodes CDR1 SQVTM and CDR2 ANQGSEA. The CDR3 loop reads CSVRTGQETQYF. DNA of the CDR3: TGCAGCGTTAGGACAGGGCAAGAGACCCAGTACTTC.

This chain joins TRBV7-9 and TRBJ2-3, with 10 bases lining up with TRBD1. The CDR3 is 15 residues long. Looked up from germline, CDR1 is SEHNR and CDR2 is FQNEAQ (reference sequence). Trimming took 5 bases from V and 0 from J; bases not matched to a gene: 2. CDR3 in DNA: TGTGCCAGCAGCAAGACAGGGGGCAGCACAGATACGCAGTATTTT. This translates into CASSKTGGSTDTQYF.

The chain recombines TRBV11-2 with TRBJ2-3; D possibly corresponds to TRBD2 (6 bases). Germline lookup yields CDR1 SGHAT and CDR2 FQNNGV. V lost 1 base and J lost 11, with 16 bases in between. This CDR3 spans 14 amino acids. CDR3 nucleotide sequence: TGTGCCAGCAGCTTAGTGGCGGGGTGGAATAAGCAGTATTTT. The encoded protein is CASSLVAGWNKQYF. Variable domain in full (rest from reference TRBV11-2 and TRBJ2-3): EAGVAQSPRYKIIEKRQSVAFWCNPISGHATLYWYQQILGQGPKLLIQFQNNGVVDDSQLPKDRFSAERLKGVDSTLKIQPAKLEDSAVYLCASSLVAGWNKQYFGPGTRLTVL.

The V and J genes are TRBV5-1 and TRBJ2-7; 8 bases map to TRBD1. The junction had 6 bases not matched to a gene; V was cut back by 3 bases and J by 4 bases. The CDR3 length is 14 residues. Germline values: CDR1 SGHRS, CDR2 YFSETQ. The CDR3 loop is CASSSNRGTYEQYF. DNA of the CDR3: TGCGCCAGCAGCTCGAACAGGGGGACTTACGAGCAGTACTTC.

This clonotype was observed a few times. The chain recombines TRBV7-2 with TRBJ1-5; D perhaps matches TRBD1 (5 bases). Trimming took 5 bases from V and 0 from J, leaving 8 bases between them. Germline V gene sequence: CDR1 SGHTA, CDR2 FQGNSA. The CDR3 runs 14 residues. The CDR3 protein is CASSPRVSNQPQHF. CDR3 DNA sequence: TGTGCCAGCAGCCCCAGGGTTAGCAATCAGCCCCAGCATTTT.

This clonotype was observed many times. The V and J genes are TRBV7-2 and TRBJ2-7; D is unresolved. The CDR3 consists of 16 residues. Deletions cut 5 bases from V and 1 base from J, with 18 bases between. CDR1 and CDR2 from the germline V gene are SGHTA and FQGNSA. The CDR3 DNA is TGTGCCAGCAGCCGTCGTGCAGGAGAACCTTCCTACGAGCAGTACTTC. This codes for CASSRRAGEPSYEQYF.

Ten or more counts support this clonotype. The chain carries TRBV7-2 and TRBJ2-5; D unclear. Trimming took off 1 base at V and 1 base at J, with 16 bases between the two ends. This CDR3 comprises 17 residues. From germline, CDR1 is SGHTA and CDR2 FQGNSA. DNA for the CDR3: TGTGCCAGCAGCTTAGTTCTTCGGAGCTTCACCCAAGAGACCCAGTACTTC. The encoded protein is CASSLVLRSFTQETQYF.

The V call is TRBV20-1, the J call TRBJ2-7, with D unresolved. V was pared by 6 bases and J by 5 bases, with 17 bases between. The CDR3 is 13 amino acids. The V gene's germline CDR1 is DFQATT and CDR2 SNEGSKA (reference sequence). The CDR3 DNA reads TGCAGTGCCATACACCAACAACGCCACGAGCAGTACTTC. As protein: CSAIHQQRHEQYF.

This clonotype has a handful of counts. This chain links TRBV6-2 or TRBV6-3 with TRBJ2-1; a possible D gene is TRBD2 (6 bases). V lost 2 bases and J lost 7, with 6 bases in between. CDR1 is MNHEY, CDR2 SVGEGT, per germline. The CDR3 runs 12 residues. The CDR3 loop reads CASSYGGNEQFF. In DNA, the CDR3 is TGTGCCAGCAGTTACGGGGGGAATGAGCAGTTCTTC.

The chain combines TRBV12-3 or TRBV12-4 with TRBJ2-2; D remains unclear. The CDR3 is made up of 13 amino acids. The V end was cut by 3 bases, the J end by 4 bases, with 6 bases between. The CDR3 region is CASSFVITGELFF. In DNA form, the CDR3 reads TGTGCCAGCAGTTTTGTTATCACCGGGGAGCTGTTTTTT.

The J gene is TRBJ2-7, the V gene TRBV29-1; D ambiguous. The germline CDR1 and CDR2 sequences are SQVTM and ANQGSEA. Trimming removed 4 bases at V and 3 bases at J, with 10 bases between. The CDR3 consists of 12 residues. In DNA form, the CDR3 reads TGCAGCGTTGTGGCCGACCGCTACGAGCAGTACTTC. This codes for CSVVADRYEQYF.

This clonotype appeared a few times. This chain links TRBV20-1 with TRBJ1-5, with 10 bases fitting TRBD1. CDR1 DFQATT and CDR2 SNEGSKA come from the germline V gene (reference sequence). This CDR3 comprises 16 residues. The V segment lost 6 bases and the J segment 1 base; nucleotides outside the gene matches: 9. The CDR3 is CSAPDRGLLSNQPQHF. The CDR3 DNA is TGCAGTGCCCCAGACAGGGGGCTATTAAGCAATCAGCCCCAGCATTTT.

The chain recombines TRBV29-1 with TRBJ2-7; a weak D match, TRBD1 (6 bases). The CDR3 spans 13 residues. Trimming stripped 6 bases from V and 2 bases from J, with 14 bases between. Germline V gene data show CDR1 as SQVTM and CDR2 as ANQGSEA. CDR3 amino acids: CSVGHPGTYEQYF. The CDR3 DNA reads TGCAGCGTGGGACACCCGGGGACCTACGAGCAGTACTTC.

This clonotype was detected only once. The chain's CDR3 is CAIGVTETQYF. As DNA, the CDR3 is TGTGCCATCGGGGTCACAGAGACCCAGTACTTC. The chain links TRBV10-3 to TRBJ2-5; D not certain. The germline gives CDR1 ENHRY, CDR2 SYGVKD. Deletions cut 8 bases from V and 4 bases from J, with 8 bases between. CDR3 length: 11 residues.

The chain combines TRBV5-1 with TRBJ2-7, with D possibly TRBD1 on 6 matching bases. V shed 3 bases and J shed 6 bases, with 13 bases lying between them. The CDR3 spans 13 residues. Germline CDR1 reads SGHRS; CDR2 reads YFSETQ. The CDR3 DNA is TGCGCCAGCAGCTGGGGGCCAGGGCTCGAGCAGTACTTC. It codes for CASSWGPGLEQYF.

The chain joins TRBV28 to TRBJ2-2, with D uncertain. This CDR3 has 14 amino acids. CDR1 and CDR2 from the germline V gene are MDHEN and SYDVKM. V was cut by 0 bases and J by 4 bases, with 6 bases left in between. The CDR3 nucleotides read TGTGCCAGCAGTTTATGGGGCGGCACCGGGGAGCTGTTTTTT. Translated: CASSLWGGTGELFF.

This clonotype was seen ten or more times. The rearrangement links TRBV7-2 to TRBJ2-5, with TRBD2 matching over 11 bases. Trimming took 5 bases from V and 1 from J; bases not matched to a gene: 3. From germline, CDR1 is SGHTA and CDR2 FQGNSA. This CDR3 spans 15 amino acids. The CDR3 sequence: CASSNSGRVQETQYF. The CDR3 DNA is TGTGCCAGCAGCAATAGCGGGAGGGTCCAAGAGACCCAGTACTTC.

V and J are TRBV11-2 and TRBJ2-2; 8 bases map to TRBD1. Germline trimming cut 1 base from V and 1 base from J; bases unmatched to any gene: 8. The CDR3 runs 18 residues. The germline gives CDR1 SGHAT, CDR2 FQNNGV. CDR3 protein: CASSLAAGGIRNTGELFF. The DNA for the CDR3 is TGTGCCAGCAGCTTAGCTGCAGGGGGCATTCGGAACACCGGGGAGCTGTTTTTT.

This chain links TRBV7-2 with TRBJ2-7; TRBD1 matches at 7 bases. This CDR3 is built from 13 residues. CDR1 is SGHTA and CDR2 is FQGNSA in the germline V gene. The trim removed 4 bases at V and 6 bases at J, leaving 6 bases unmatched. The DNA of the CDR3 is TGTGCCAGCAGCTCACACAGGGGATCCGAGCAGTACTTC. Its translation is CASSSHRGSEQYF.